The clone carrying this TCR beta chain was seen only a few times. Its specificity is unknown. This sample was included in a study of T cell repertoires in cytomegalovirus infection. Overall study results and limits: Identification of carriers of CMV plus the relevant HLA was achieved through cumulative public TCR beta family frequency. HLA-C-restricted TCR beta clonotypes specific for CMV led the ex vivo response.

The CDR3 is 16 residues long. V lost 1 base to trimming and J lost 2 bases; unmatched junction nucleotides: 3. Germline CDR1 is LNHDA and CDR2 is SQIVND (reference sequence). From the reads, TCRdb called clonotypes with MiXCR, one entry per CDR3 protein. Of some 130,000 distinct CDR3 sequences in the sample, 20% to 30% were seen once. Sequencing input: PBMCs, sequenced either directly or after in vitro stimulation (not recorded which). The rearrangement joins TRBV19 to TRBJ2-1, with TRBD2 identical over 9 bases. The receptor was derived from a human donor in good health (CMV status not recorded). Some clones in this sample may be carry-over from other donors' samples. In nucleotides, the CDR3 is TGTGCCAGTAGTATAGCAGCGGGAGGCGCCTACAATGAGCAGTTCTTC. As protein: CASSIAAGGAYNEQFF.